This passage covers 17 T cell receptor beta chains from one sample sequenced in a study of T-cell memory formation after mild COVID-19. TCRdb called the 5' RACE reads again in MiXCR, with one record for every CDR3 protein. Here the sample spans 400,000 to 500,000 distinct CDR3 sequences, more than 20% being singletons. The specimen sequenced was PBMCs or a T cell subset sorted from them (not recorded which). The origin of the receptors is an adult woman who had mild COVID-19 (a few samples of this study predate the infection). Cell type and time point are not known.

The V call is TRBV11-2, the J call TRBJ2-2, with TRBD2 as a possible D gene (6 bases). V was pared by 1 base and J by 10 bases, with 7 bases between. The length of the CDR3 is 12 residues. Per the germline V gene, CDR1 is SGHAT and CDR2 is FQNNGV. Written as DNA, the CDR3 is TGTGCCAGCAGCTTAGTGCGGGAGGAGCTGTTTTTT. Encoded protein: CASSLVREELFF.

This rearrangement joins TRBV11-2 to TRBJ2-7; 7 bases match TRBD2. The CDR3 has 18 residues. Germline lookup yields CDR1 SGHAT and CDR2 FQNNGV. The V segment lost 4 bases and the J segment 2 bases; nucleotides outside the gene matches: 17. CDR3 amino acids: CASSSQFGLAETTYEQYF. Here the CDR3 DNA reads TGTGCCAGCAGCTCCCAATTCGGGCTAGCGGAAACGACCTACGAGCAGTACTTC.

This clonotype has only a few counts. The gene calls are TRBV29-1 and TRBJ1-4; D gene ambiguous. CDR1 and CDR2 (germline): SQVTM, ANQGSEA. The CDR3 totals 11 residues. Between the trimmed V and J ends, which lost 5 bases and 4 bases, there was a span of 5 bases. The DNA of the CDR3 is TGCAGCGTTAAGGGTAATGAAAAACTGTTTTTT. This gives the protein CSVKGNEKLFF. The whole variable domain, remainder taken from reference TRBV29-1 and TRBJ1-4, is SAVISQKPSRDICQRGTSLTIQCQVDSQVTMMFWYRQQPGQSLTLIATANQGSEATYESGFVIDKFPISRPNLTFSTLTVSNMSPEDSSIYLCSVKGNEKLFFGSGTQLSVL.

This clonotype was observed a few times. The gene calls are TRBV12-3 or TRBV12-4 and TRBJ1-5; D uncertain. V was pared by 1 base and J by 7 bases, with 8 bases between. This CDR3 is 13 amino acids long. For the CDR3, the DNA is TGTGCCAGCAGTTTAGGGGCCAAACAGCCCCAGCATTTT. Protein product: CASSLGAKQPQHF.

This clonotype appeared a few times. The genes are TRBV7-9 and TRBJ2-1, with a tentative D call TRBD2 (5 bases). V lost 5 bases and J lost 12, with 20 bases in between. From germline, CDR1 is SEHNR and CDR2 FQNEAQ (reference sequence). The CDR3 has 14 residues. DNA for the CDR3: TGTGCCAGCAGCCCCCGGGGTAGCCACTTGGGGCAGTTCTTC. Residues: CASSPRGSHLGQFF.

V and J are TRBV12-3 or TRBV12-4 and TRBJ1-5; D gene unclear. CDR3 length: 14 residues. The germline V and J ends were trimmed by 5 bases and 1 base, with 9 bases remaining between them. The CDR3 loop is CASSPVGSNQPQHF. As DNA, the CDR3 is TGTGCCAGCAGTCCCGTGGGGAGCAATCAGCCCCAGCATTTT.

This clonotype has at least ten counts. The chain links TRBV20-1 to TRBJ2-5; 8 nucleotides match TRBD2. Trimming cost V 1 base and J 2 bases; bases outside gene matches: 6. Germline CDR1 reads DFQATT; CDR2 reads SNEGSKA (reference sequence). This CDR3 is 15 amino acids long. The CDR3 bases are TGCAGTGCTAGAGTGTTGTTAGCGGGACAAGAGACCCAGTACTTC. This sequence encodes CSARVLLAGQETQYF.

The chain links TRBV12-3 or TRBV12-4 to TRBJ2-3; 9 bases are shared with TRBD2. The CDR3 is made up of 16 amino acids. V gave up 6 bases and J gave up 3 bases; unmatched junction bases: 10. In DNA, the CDR3 is TGTGCCAGCAGCGGCGGGGGGGCTCTACGAACAGATACGCAGTATTTT. Translating gives CASSGGGALRTDTQYF.

This clonotype was detected a few times. The V gene is TRBV5-1, the J gene TRBJ2-5; no firm D call. The germline V gene has CDR1 SGHRS and CDR2 YFSETQ. Trimming cost V 3 bases and J 4 bases, with 10 bases left between them. This CDR3 is built from 13 residues. CDR3 sequence reads: CASSSDPVETQYF. CDR3 sequence (DNA): TGCGCCAGCAGCTCTGACCCGGTAGAGACCCAGTACTTC.

This chain uses TRBV24-1 with TRBJ2-1; tentatively, D is TRBD1 (6 bases). Germline CDR1 is KGHDR and CDR2 is SFDVKD. CDR3 length: 17 residues. Trimming removed 2 bases at V and 3 bases at J, with 16 bases between. The CDR3 DNA is TGTGCCACCAGTGATTCGGGACACCGGGACCGCTACAATGAGCAGTTCTTC. This translates into CATSDSGHRDRYNEQFF.

The rearrangement uses TRBV12-3 or TRBV12-4 and TRBJ2-3, with D perhaps TRBD1 (7 bases). The CDR3 sequence is 17 residues long. Trimming took off 3 bases at V and 1 base at J, with 17 bases between the two ends. In DNA, the CDR3 is TGTGCCAGCAGTTTGGGTTGGAGGGGGCAGGGCACAGATACGCAGTATTTT. Translated, it gives CASSLGWRGQGTDTQYF.

This clonotype occurred a few times. The chain carries TRBV7-9 and TRBJ1-2; 8 bases are shared with TRBD1. There are 14 residues in the CDR3. The junction had 2 bases not matched to a gene; V was cut back by 5 bases and J by 0 bases. Germline V gives CDR1 SEHNR, CDR2 FQNEAQ (reference sequence). CDR3 nucleotides: TGTGCCAGCAGCCAGGGGGCCTCTAACTATGGCTACACCTTC. As protein: CASSQGASNYGYTF.

This clonotype was counted only a few times. The chain uses TRBV3-1 and TRBJ2-7; a weak D match, TRBD1 (5 bases). Germline CDR1 LGHDT, CDR2 YNNKEL (reference sequence). Trimming cost V 2 bases and J 3 bases, with 11 bases left between them. The CDR3 spans 14 residues. Written as DNA, the CDR3 is TGTGCCAGCAGCCAATTCCGCAGGGACTACGAGCAGTACTTC. This encodes CASSQFRRDYEQYF.

This clonotype has only a few counts. The chain links TRBV30 to TRBJ2-1; 9 nucleotides line up with TRBD2. Germline V gene lookup returns CDR1 GTSNPN and CDR2 SVGIG (reference sequence). The junction had 3 bases not matched to a gene; V was cut back by 3 bases and J by 6 bases. CDR3 length: 13 residues. The CDR3, as DNA: TGTGCCTGGAGGGGACTAGCCCTCAATGAGCAGTTCTTC. Translating it yields CAWRGLALNEQFF.

The CDR3: CSAKGPNTEAFF. The CDR3 coding sequence is TGCAGTGCTAAGGGGCCAAACACTGAAGCTTTCTTT. The J gene is TRBJ1-1, the V gene TRBV20-1, with a possible D match to TRBD1 (5 bases). Trimming stripped 4 bases from V and 2 bases from J, with 8 bases between. The CDR3 is 12 residues long. The germline gives CDR1 DFQATT, CDR2 SNEGSKA (reference sequence).

This clonotype appeared a few times. The chain joins TRBV7-2 to TRBJ2-7; no firm D call. This CDR3 has 13 residues. From germline, CDR1 is SGHTA and CDR2 FQGNSA. The ends were cut back, 0 bases at V and 6 bases at J, with 9 bases in the middle. The CDR3 bases are TGTGCCAGCAGCTTAGCGGGGATGGGCGAGCAGTACTTC. This codes for CASSLAGMGEQYF.

This clonotype was seen a few times. The CDR3 DNA follows: TGTGCCAGCAGCCCATTAAGCGGGAGGGCTGAGACCCAGTACTTC. Its translation is CASSPLSGRAETQYF. The chain couples TRBV11-2 to TRBJ2-5; 10 bases are shared with TRBD2. V lost 5 bases and J lost 5; bases outside the gene matches: 8. The length of the CDR3 is 15 residues. Germline V gene lookup returns CDR1 SGHAT and CDR2 FQNNGV.